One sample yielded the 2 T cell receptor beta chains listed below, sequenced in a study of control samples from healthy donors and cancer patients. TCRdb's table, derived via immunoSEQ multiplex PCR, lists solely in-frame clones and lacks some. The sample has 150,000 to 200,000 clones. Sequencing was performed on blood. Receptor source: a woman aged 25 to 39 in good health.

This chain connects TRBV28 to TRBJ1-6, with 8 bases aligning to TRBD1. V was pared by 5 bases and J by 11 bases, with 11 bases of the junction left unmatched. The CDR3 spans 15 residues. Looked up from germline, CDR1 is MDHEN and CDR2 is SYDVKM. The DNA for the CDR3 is TGTGCCAGCAGTGTCGCAGGGGGCGGGGATCCACCCCTCCACTTT. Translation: CASSVAGGGDPPLHF.

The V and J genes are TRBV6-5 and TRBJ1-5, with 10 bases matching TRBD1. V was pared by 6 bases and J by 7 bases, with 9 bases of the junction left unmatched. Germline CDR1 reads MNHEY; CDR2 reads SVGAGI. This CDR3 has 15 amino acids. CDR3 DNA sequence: TGTGCCAGCAGCCCGGACAGGGGGGAGGAACAGCCCCAGCATTTT. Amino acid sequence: CASSPDRGEEQPQHF.